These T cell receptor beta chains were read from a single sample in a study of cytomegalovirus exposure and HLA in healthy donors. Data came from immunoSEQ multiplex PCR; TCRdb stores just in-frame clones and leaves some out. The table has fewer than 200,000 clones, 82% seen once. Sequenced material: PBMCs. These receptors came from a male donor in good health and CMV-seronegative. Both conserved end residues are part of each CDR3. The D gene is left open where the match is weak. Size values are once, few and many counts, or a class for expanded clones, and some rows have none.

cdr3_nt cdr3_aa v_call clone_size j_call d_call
TGTGCCAGCAGCCACGAGCTAAGATCGGGACAGCACAACTATGGCTACACCTTC CASSHELRSGQHNYGYTF TRBV14 - TRBJ1-2 TRBD1
TGTGCCACCCATCCTCGCCAGGGGTACAATGAGCAGTTCTTC CATHPRQGYNEQFF TRBV6-6 - TRBJ2-1 -
TGTGCCAGCAGCTTGTCCCGGGACAGGTTTACCTACGAGCAGTACTTC CASSLSRDRFTYEQYF TRBV5-8 - TRBJ2-7 TRBD1
TGTGTCAGCAGTTTCAAGACAGGGGGCACGCAAGAGACCCAGTACTTC CVSSFKTGGTQETQYF TRBV28 - TRBJ2-5 TRBD1
TGTGCCAGCAGCACCGGACAGGTCCGCTATGGCTACACCTTC CASSTGQVRYGYTF TRBV6-5 - TRBJ1-2 TRBD1
TGTGCCAGCAGCTCCGAGGGGGGACAGGGCCCTTATAATTCACCCCTCCACTTT CASSSEGGQGPYNSPLHF TRBV5-6 - TRBJ1-6 TRBD1
TGTGCCAGCAGCCGGACAGGTCTCTATGGCTACACCTTC CASSRTGLYGYTF TRBV28 - TRBJ1-2 TRBD1
TGTGCCAGCTCCCGGGGGGGGGCCACATGGAACACTGAAGCTTTCTTT CASSRGGATWNTEAFF TRBV2 - TRBJ1-1 -
TGTGCCAGCAGCTTAAACCGTGCCGGGCGGGGATCGATCAATGAGCAGTTCTTC CASSLNRAGRGSINEQFF TRBV7-2 - TRBJ2-1 -
TGTGCCAGCAGCTTCCGCGGGAGGGTGAACAATGAGCAGTTCTTC CASSFRGRVNNEQFF TRBV7-2 - TRBJ2-1 TRBD2
TGTGCCAGCAGCAAGACAGGGACTGGGGCCAACGTCCTGACTTTC CASSKTGTGANVLTF TRBV6-1 - TRBJ2-6 TRBD1
TGTGCCAGCAGCTTGGCGGGGCTAGCGGGAGTGTCCTACAATGAGCAGTTCTTC CASSLAGLAGVSYNEQFF TRBV5-4 - TRBJ2-1 TRBD2
TGTGCCAGCAGTGACCCTATCCCACGACAGGGACGGAACACTGAAGCTTTCTTT CASSDPIPRQGRNTEAFF TRBV25-1 - TRBJ1-1 TRBD1
TGTGCCAGCAGCGCACCGACTAGCGGGGGGAAAGAGACCCAGTACTTC CASSAPTSGGKETQYF TRBV7-9 - TRBJ2-5 TRBD2
TGTGCCAGCAGTCCCGGAGCCTCGTTGGGCTACACCTTC CASSPGASLGYTF TRBV6-5 once TRBJ1-2 -
TGTGCCAGCAGCTTAAGAGGCCAGGGGGCAATTTGGAACACTGAAGCTTTCTTT CASSLRGQGAIWNTEAFF TRBV7-3 - TRBJ1-1 TRBD1
TGTGCCAGCAGTTTAAGTGGCACACACCCCTTGGAGATCAATGAGCAGTTCTTC CASSLSGTHPLEINEQFF TRBV27 once TRBJ2-1 -
TGTGCCAGCAGCTTAACGGGACAGTCTAATCAGCCCCAGCATTTT CASSLTGQSNQPQHF TRBV7-3 - TRBJ1-5 TRBD1
TGCAGCGCATCCCCGCGACTAGCAGATACGCAGTATTTT CSASPRLADTQYF TRBV29-1 - TRBJ2-3 -
TGTGCCAGTAGTATGAAGGGGGCAGGGAACAACTACTATGGCTACACCTTC CASSMKGAGNNYYGYTF TRBV19 - TRBJ1-2 TRBD1
TGTGCCATCAGTGATCTGACAGGGGGGGGTGTCACTGAAGCTTTCTTT CAISDLTGGGVTEAFF TRBV10-3 - TRBJ1-1 TRBD1
TGTGCCAGTCAGCCTTCCGCGGAAAGTTGGTATACGCAGTATTTT CASQPSAESWYTQYF TRBV7-8 - TRBJ2-3 -
TGCAGCGTTGAAGAGGGGGCACTGAACACTGAAGCTTTCTTT CSVEEGALNTEAFF TRBV29-1 - TRBJ1-1 -
TGCGCCAGCAGCCAGGCTGGTGCCCTCAGGGAGACCCAGTACTTC CASSQAGALRETQYF TRBV4-1 - TRBJ2-5 -
TGTGCTAGTGGTCCAAAGACAGGGGTGAACACTGAAGCTTTCTTT CASGPKTGVNTEAFF TRBV12-5 - TRBJ1-1 TRBD1
TGTGCCAGCAGGGGCCAAACAGGGAGCAATCAGCCCCAGCATTTT CASRGQTGSNQPQHF TRBV6-1 - TRBJ1-5 -
TGTGCCATCACCGCAGGGGGTAGCTCCTATAATTCACCCCTCCACTTT CAITAGGSSYNSPLHF TRBV10-3 - TRBJ1-6 TRBD1
TGTGCCAGCAGTGAAGGTCTCGGGGCAGGGACTAGGCTCACCGGGGAGCTGTTTTTT CASSEGLGAGTRLTGELFF TRBV6-1 - TRBJ2-2 TRBD2
TGTGCCAGCAGTTTCTATACAGGGGGCGAGCAGTACTTC CASSFYTGGEQYF TRBV28 - TRBJ2-7 TRBD1
TGTGCCAGCAGTTACTCGGTTGGGGAGACCTATGGCTACACCTTC CASSYSVGETYGYTF TRBV6-5 - TRBJ1-2 -
TGTGCCAGCAGTCCCTCAGCGGGGGCCAGCACAGATACGCAGTATTTT CASSPSAGASTDTQYF TRBV27 - TRBJ2-3 TRBD2
TGCGCCAGCAGGACCGGGACAGGGGAGACGCAGTACTTC CASRTGTGETQYF TRBV5-1 - TRBJ2-5 TRBD1
TGTGCCAGTAGTACTGGACTAGCGGATAGGGGAGATACGCAGTATTTT CASSTGLADRGDTQYF TRBV19 - TRBJ2-3 TRBD2
TGTGCCAGCAGCTTAATAGGGCAGGGGAACACCGGGGAGCTGTTTTTT CASSLIGQGNTGELFF TRBV7-3 once TRBJ2-2 -
TGTGCCAGCAGCGTAGCTTCGGGGGATTTGGGGGAGCTGTTTTTT CASSVASGDLGELFF TRBV9 - TRBJ2-2 -
TGCGCCAGCAGCTACGTTGCTCCATCTAAAGAGACCCAGTACTTC CASSYVAPSKETQYF TRBV5-1 - TRBJ2-5 -
TGTGCCAGCTCACCGCGACAGAGTAAGATTGGGGCCAACGTCCTGACTTTC CASSPRQSKIGANVLTF TRBV18 - TRBJ2-6 -
TGTGCCAGCGCTCCGGGGGTTGAGGACACCATATATTTT CASAPGVEDTIYF TRBV18 - TRBJ1-3 -
TGTGCCAGCTCCAAGACAGGGGGCAATTCACCCCTCCACTTT CASSKTGGNSPLHF TRBV18 - TRBJ1-6 TRBD1
TGTGCCAGCAGTAAGTTCGGCCCAGGGGGCTCCTCTGGGGCCAACGTCCTGACTTTC CASSKFGPGGSSGANVLTF TRBV2 - TRBJ2-6 TRBD1
TGTGCCAGCAGCTTAGTGGACAGGGCTTCGAATGGCTACACCTTC CASSLVDRASNGYTF TRBV7-2 - TRBJ1-2 TRBD1
TGTGCCTGGAGTGTACAGGAGAATCAGCCCCAGCATTTT CAWSVQENQPQHF TRBV30 few TRBJ1-5 -
TGCGCCAGCAGCTTGAACGCAGGGGTGGAGACCCAGTACTTC CASSLNAGVETQYF TRBV5-1 - TRBJ2-5 -
TGTGCCAGCAGCCCAGGTGGGACAGGGAGAACAGATACGCAGTATTTT CASSPGGTGRTDTQYF TRBV5-4 - TRBJ2-3 TRBD1
TGCGCCAGCAGCCAAGGCCCCAGTCAGAATAGCAATCAGCCCCAGCATTTT CASSQGPSQNSNQPQHF TRBV4-1 - TRBJ1-5 -
TGTGCCAGCAGCCAGGACGGGGGGCACGAGCAGTACTTC CASSQDGGHEQYF TRBV14 - TRBJ2-7 -
TGTGCCAGCACAAAAGTTACAGGGTTTGGCGAGACCCAGTACTTC CASTKVTGFGETQYF TRBV28 few TRBJ2-5 -
TGTGCCAGCAGCCCGGGAGGGGTTGACATTCAGTACTTC CASSPGGVDIQYF TRBV28 - TRBJ2-4 TRBD2
TGTGCCAGCAGCGACGGGACAGGCCATGAGCAGTTCTTC CASSDGTGHEQFF TRBV7-9 - TRBJ2-1 TRBD1
TGTGCCAGTAGTATAATAGGGGGCGGGCAGCCCCAGCATTTT CASSIIGGGQPQHF TRBV19 - TRBJ1-5 TRBD1
TGTGCCAGCAGTGACGGGAAAGGGGGATCTGAAGCTTTCTTT CASSDGKGGSEAFF TRBV2 - TRBJ1-1 -